The 9 T cell receptor beta chains below were found in one sample sequenced in a study of identical twins. One entry per CDR3 protein, called by TCRdb with MiXCR from the 5' RACE reads. Among about 250,000 distinct CDR3 sequences listed, about 14% were seen once. Input material: memory (CD45RO+) T cells sorted from blood. The source of these receptors is a woman aged 18-29 years in good health.

This clonotype has just a few counts. Sequence at one end of the junction differs from germline and may be a read error. The chain carries TRBV4-1 and TRBJ2-6; 10 positions match TRBD2. CDR1 is MGHRA, CDR2 YSYEKL, per germline. The CDR3 totals 20 residues. This CDR3 is CASGHGLLAGARSGANVLTF. The CDR3 DNA is TGCGCCAGCGGCCATGGTCTGCTAGCGGGAGCCCGCTCTGGGGCCAACGTCCTGACTTTC.

This clonotype occurred a few times. The chain has TRBV12-3 or TRBV12-4 and TRBJ1-2, with D possibly being TRBD1 (5 bases). Trimming pared 7 bases from V and 7 bases from J, leaving 16 bases between. This CDR3 has 13 amino acids. The CDR3 DNA is TGTGCCAGCACCCGGGGCTGGGATCTTGGCTACACCTTC. It codes for CASTRGWDLGYTF.

The V and J genes are TRBV5-1 and TRBJ2-7; D remains ambiguous. This CDR3 spans 14 amino acids. The germline V and J ends were trimmed by 3 bases and 9 bases, with 19 bases remaining between them. Germline V gene lookup returns CDR1 SGHRS and CDR2 YFSETQ. The CDR3 loop is CASSWDSVGVVQYF. The CDR3, as DNA: TGCGCCAGCAGCTGGGATTCGGTAGGCGTCGTGCAGTACTTC.

Judged by abundance, this clonotype is medium-sized (0.01 to 0.1%). The V and J genes are TRBV4-2 and TRBJ2-5; D is possibly TRBD2 (6 bases). The germline gives CDR1 LGHNA, CDR2 YNFKEQ. The CDR3 covers 15 residues. V shed 1 base and J shed 4 bases, with 13 bases lying between them. CDR3 sequence: CASSQGVGTLETQYF. The CDR3 DNA reads TGTGCCAGCAGCCAAGGTGTTGGGACTTTAGAGACCCAGTACTTC.

The chain carries TRBV13 and TRBJ2-5; 11 bases align to TRBD2. J gave up 7 bases and V 4 bases, and 5 bases lay outside the gene matches. This CDR3 contains 14 residues. CDR1 is PRHDT and CDR2 is FYEKMQ in the germline V gene (reference sequence). The CDR3 bases are TGTGCCAGCAGCTCCAACGGACTAGCGGGGACCCAGTACTTC. It translates to CASSSNGLAGTQYF.

As for this clonotype: Its ends do not fully match the called genes, so a read error is possible. For the CDR3, the DNA is TGCAGTGTTAGACAGGGCCTAGCTAACGAGCAGTACTTC. This translates into CSVRQGLANEQYF. The chain uses TRBV20-1 and TRBJ2-7; TRBD1 matches 7 bases. CDR1 and CDR2 (germline): DFQATT, SNEGSKA (reference sequence). The length of the CDR3 is 13 residues.

This clonotype was observed many times. The chain has TRBV5-1 and TRBJ2-7, with TRBD2 identical over 8 bases. Germline CDR1 is SGHRS and CDR2 is YFSETQ. The CDR3 extends over 15 amino acids. V lost 7 bases, J lost 0 bases, and 9 bases stayed unmatched. CDR3 loop: CASRRLAMSSYEQYF. The CDR3, as DNA: TGCGCCAGCCGGCGACTAGCGATGAGCTCCTACGAGCAGTACTTC.

V usage is TRBV12-3 or TRBV12-4 and J usage is TRBJ2-1, with 7 bases that match TRBD2. This CDR3 has 15 amino acids. The V and J ends lost 3 bases and 9 bases, in that order; junction bases with no gene match: 11. The CDR3 bases are TGTGCCAGCAGTTTTGGCGGGTGGGGGGGTCGTGAGCAGTTCTTC. Translated, it gives CASSFGGWGGREQFF.

This rearrangement joins TRBV7-3 to TRBJ2-5, with D possibly being TRBD1 (7 bases). Germline V gene lookup returns CDR1 SGHTA and CDR2 FQGTGA. V lost 4 bases and J 5 bases, leaving 17 bases between the germline ends. The CDR3 consists of 15 residues. This CDR3 reads CASSSRGGAGETQYF. CDR3 DNA: TGTGCCAGCAGCTCCAGAGGGGGCGCGGGGGAGACCCAGTACTTC.